The sequence of this TCR beta chain was determined in a study of CD8+ T cells in alopecia areata. This clone has only a few counts. cDNA reverse transcribed from extracted RNA served as the sequencing template. Assay used: immunoSEQ multiplex PCR; TCRdb lists only in-frame clones, some missing. The sample yields more than 95,000 clones, 41% seen once. V was pared by 7 bases and J by 1 base, with 1 base of the junction left unmatched. Germline V gives CDR1 SQVTM, CDR2 ANQGSEA. The CDR3 is 13 amino acids. The receptor comes from a human donor with alopecia areata. Sequenced sample: CD4+ T cells sorted from blood. This rearrangement joins TRBV29-1 to TRBJ2-3; 11 positions match TRBD1. The CDR3 spells CSGDRGGTDTQYF. Written as DNA, the CDR3 is TGCAGCGGGGACAGGGGGGGCACAGATACGCAGTATTTT.